The source of this T cell receptor beta chain is a study of control samples from healthy donors and cancer patients (dated by TCRdb to about 2020). Comment on this clone: It lacks a known antigen. No base-level quality is on record; no much larger clone is a single base apart.

From the germline V gene (reference sequence), CDR1 is GTSNPN and CDR2 is SVGIG. There are 13 amino acids in the CDR3, from cysteine to phenylalanine inclusive. CDR3 DNA is the only sequence kept; it has 39 bases, read in frame from the first base. V lost 2 bases and J lost 1 base; the stretch between them is 8 bases long. Libraries were constructed by the immunoSEQ multiplex PCR assay. Not all clones reach the TCRdb copy of this immuneACCESS table, which keeps in-frame sequences only. Checked studies attribute under half of the gap to unresolved V genes and leave the rest unexplained. Present in this sample are 100,000 to 150,000 clones, approximately 92% of which were seen just once. The ten largest clones take up just under 0.6% of the sample.

The chain couples TRBV30 to TRBJ2-5, with the identity of the D gene unclear. Sequencing was performed on PBMCs. This TCR was recovered from an elderly man with head and neck cancer. The CDR3: CAWSTQSQETQYF. The DNA reads TGTGCCTGGAGTACTCAGAGCCAAGAGACCCAGTACTTC.